This TCR beta chain was identified during a study of monozygotic twins with inflammatory bowel disease. Each TCR library used 3500 ng of total RNA. cDNA synthesis was performed in eight separate reactions for each sample. After re-calling the 5' RACE reads, TCRdb lists one entry per CDR3 protein, DNA absent. The repertoire table contains 350,000 to 500,000 distinct CDR3 sequences. The CDR3 length is 13 residues. The sequence derives from a human donor with ulcerative colitis or Crohn's disease, or a healthy co-twin of an affected twin (not recorded which). Sequenced material: blood. The rearrangement uses TRBV12-3 or TRBV12-4 and TRBJ1-2; the TRBD1 assignment by TCRdb is unverifiable without DNA. CDR3 region: CASTNRGKWGYTF.